The 31 T cell receptor beta chains presented below share a single source sample, sequenced in a study of shared clonotypes between healthy human individuals. The assay was immunoSEQ multiplex PCR, and TCRdb's table has in-frame clones only and misses some. This repertoire shows millions of clones, about 92% found once; its top ten account for under 0.45%. Sequencing was done on a sample of naive CD4+ T cells from PBMCs. Noted subset: CD45RA+ positively selected. These TCRs come from a man aged 18-30 years in good health. Some clones in this sample may be carry-over from other donors' samples.

In the case of this clone: The junction and the germline gene differ at one end; a read error may be behind it. The DNA for the CDR3 is TGCAACGTTGTGCAGGGGGCGTTCTATGGGACCCAGTACTTC. Amino acids: CNVVQGAFYGTQYF. This chain joins TRBV29-1 and TRBJ2-5; 8 nucleotides align to TRBD1. CDR3 length equals 14 residues. The V gene's germline CDR1 is SQVTM and CDR2 ANQGSEA.

The chain carries TRBV6-1 and TRBJ1-2, with D maybe TRBD1 (6 bases). V shed 4 bases and J shed 2 bases, with 11 bases lying between them. CDR1 is MNHNS and CDR2 is SASEGT in the germline V gene. The CDR3 has 14 amino acids. Written as DNA, the CDR3 is TGTGCCAGCAGTGCGCAGGGGTTCAACTATGGCTACACCTTC. The encoded protein is CASSAQGFNYGYTF.

The J gene is TRBJ2-2, the V gene TRBV28; 15 nucleotides line up with TRBD2. CDR1 is MDHEN and CDR2 is SYDVKM in the germline V gene. This CDR3 comprises 18 residues. Trimming took 0 bases from V and 7 from J; bases not matched to a gene: 6. CDR3 sequence: CASSLWGLAGGNDGELFF. The DNA for the CDR3 is TGTGCCAGCAGTTTATGGGGACTAGCGGGAGGTAACGACGGGGAGCTGTTTTTT.

V is TRBV28 and J is TRBJ1-1; maybe TRBD1 (6 bases). The germline V and J ends were trimmed by 2 bases and 10 bases, with 11 bases remaining between them. Germline values: CDR1 MDHEN, CDR2 SYDVKM. The CDR3 length is 12 residues. The CDR3 sequence: CASSLGVQGAFF. Written as DNA, the CDR3 is TGTGCCAGCAGTTTAGGGGTACAGGGAGCTTTCTTT.

V gene TRBV10-1 combines with J gene TRBJ2-2, with 9 bases that match TRBD1. The CDR3 sequence is 15 residues long. The germline V gene encodes CDR1 WNHNN and CDR2 SYGVQD (reference sequence). The J segment lost 5 bases and the V segment lost 2 bases, leaving 3 bases of the junction unmatched. The CDR3 nucleotides are TGCGCCAGCAGTGAGAGTGGACAGGGGACCGGGGAGCTGTTTTTT. Protein sequence: CASSESGQGTGELFF.

This clone was counted a few times. Other nucleotide sequences from this sample produce the same CDR3. The J gene is TRBJ1-3, the V gene TRBV28; the D gene is possibly TRBD1 (6 bases). Germline lookup yields CDR1 MDHEN and CDR2 SYDVKM. The germline V and J ends were trimmed by 1 base and 2 bases, with 6 bases remaining between them. This CDR3 has 14 amino acids. CDR3 residues: CASSLSGAGNTIYF. The CDR3 bases are TGTGCCAGCAGTTTATCAGGGGCTGGAAACACCATATATTTT.

Regarding this clone: A read error may produce the germline difference seen at one junction end. The rearrangement links TRBV10-3 to TRBJ2-2, with 13 bases fitting TRBD2. This CDR3 has 18 residues. Germline V lookup: CDR1 ENHRY, CDR2 SYGVKD. The CDR3 DNA reads TGTGCCATCAGGGAGTGGGGACTAGCGGGATCGAACACCGGGGAGCTGTTTTTT. Translating it yields CAIREWGLAGSNTGELFF.

The genes are TRBV28 and TRBJ2-1, with 7 bases identical to TRBD2. The CDR3 spans 17 residues. CDR1 MDHEN and CDR2 SYDVKM come from the germline V gene. After removal of 5 bases from V and 1 base from J, the junction contained 11 bases not matched to a gene. The CDR3 sequence is CASSLGAGVGSYNEQFF. The CDR3 DNA is TGTGCCAGCAGTCTTGGGGCGGGAGTAGGTTCCTACAATGAGCAGTTCTTC.

Turning to this clone: This sample also contains other DNA sequences that code for the same CDR3. This chain uses TRBV5-4 with TRBJ2-5; 10 bases are shared with TRBD2. The CDR3 covers 15 residues. Trimming at V came to 1 base and at J to 5 bases, leaving 5 bases not matched to a gene. Germline assignment: CDR1 SGHNT and CDR2 YYREEE (reference sequence). CDR3 DNA: TGTGCCAGCAGCTTGCGGCTAGCGGGAGAGGAGACCCAGTACTTC. It translates to CASSLRLAGEETQYF.

With respect to this clone: This same CDR3 is encoded by further DNA sequences in the sample. The CDR3 reads CASSFRQRNEQFF. The CDR3 DNA sequence: TGTGCCAGCAGCTTCAGGCAGAGGAATGAGCAGTTCTTC. The V gene is TRBV7-2, the J gene TRBJ2-1; D remains unclear. Trimming shortened V by 3 bases and J by 7 bases, and 10 bases separated the two germline ends. The germline V gene encodes CDR1 SGHTA and CDR2 FQGNSA. CDR3 length equals 13 residues.

This clone has just one count. The gene calls are TRBV2 and TRBJ1-1; 7 bases align to TRBD1. With V trimmed by 6 bases and J by 4 bases, 8 bases remained unmatched. The CDR3 covers 14 residues. In germline, CDR1 is SNHLY, CDR2 FYNNEI. The CDR3 loop is CASRSTGAGTEAFF. The CDR3 DNA follows: TGTGCCAGCAGATCAACAGGGGCGGGCACTGAAGCTTTCTTT.

Turning to this clone: Different DNA sequences within this sample yield the same CDR3. The chain uses TRBV7-9 and TRBJ2-5; no clear D. Trimming removed 1 base from V and 4 bases from J, with 13 bases in between. Per germline, CDR1 SEHNR and CDR2 FQNEAQ (reference sequence). This CDR3 has 15 residues. CDR3 in DNA: TGTGCCAGCAGCTTAGTAACGGGTCTCACAGAGACCCAGTACTTC. This sequence encodes CASSLVTGLTETQYF. Drawing the rest from reference TRBV7-9 and TRBJ2-5, the complete variable domain is DTGVSQNPRHKITKRGQNVTFRCDPISEHNRLYWYRQTLGQGPEFLTYFQNEAQLEKSRLLSDRFSAERPKGSFSTLEIQRTEQGDSAMYLCASSLVTGLTETQYFGPGTRLLVL.

This clone was detected once. This chain joins TRBV9 and TRBJ2-1, with D possibly being TRBD2 (5 bases). V dropped 4 bases and J dropped 5 bases, with 16 bases sitting between them. The CDR3 sequence is 15 residues long. Germline CDR1 SGDLS, CDR2 YYNGEE. CDR3 sequence (DNA): TGTGCCAGCAGCCAGCGGAGATACGGGGACAATGAGCAGTTCTTC. Translating it yields CASSQRRYGDNEQFF.

The rearrangement joins TRBV5-1 to TRBJ2-1; D uncertain. The CDR3 runs to 16 residues. Germline CDR1 reads SGHRS; CDR2 reads YFSETQ. The V end was cut by 2 bases, the J end by 0 bases, with 12 bases between. The CDR3 DNA follows: TGCGCCAGCAGCTTCGCACAGTTCAGCTCCTACAATGAGCAGTTCTTC. It translates to CASSFAQFSSYNEQFF.

V and J are TRBV6-5 and TRBJ1-2; 7 nucleotides match TRBD1. V was clipped by 2 bases and J by 8 bases; unmatched bases: 2. Germline lookup yields CDR1 MNHEY and CDR2 SVGAGI. The CDR3 has 12 residues. CDR3 protein: CASSYQGDGYTF. The DNA of the CDR3 is TGTGCCAGCAGTTACCAGGGGGACGGCTACACCTTC.

The genes are TRBV2 and TRBJ2-3, with D possibly being TRBD1 (6 bases). In germline, CDR1 is SNHLY, CDR2 FYNNEI. The V gene lost 10 bases and the J gene lost 0 bases, with 11 bases spanning the gap. The CDR3 has 13 amino acids. The CDR3 reads CATGEYSTDTQYF. CDR3 nucleotide sequence: TGTGCCACAGGGGAATATAGCACAGATACGCAGTATTTT.

Of note for this clone: This sample also contains other DNA sequences that code for the same CDR3. The rearrangement uses TRBV2 and TRBJ1-1; D is unresolved. Germline V gene data show CDR1 as SNHLY and CDR2 as FYNNEI. The length of the CDR3 is 13 residues. V dropped 4 bases and J dropped 3 bases, with 9 bases sitting between them. The CDR3 DNA is TGTGCCAGCAGTGGGGAAAGAGACACTGAAGCTTTCTTT. It is translated as CASSGERDTEAFF.

The V and J genes are TRBV5-6 and TRBJ2-3; weak D call: TRBD1 (6 bases). The germline V gene encodes CDR1 SGHDT and CDR2 YYEEEE. The CDR3 is made up of 16 amino acids. V dropped 4 bases and J dropped 0 bases, with 15 bases sitting between them. The CDR3 bases are TGTGCCAGCAGCCCTCAGACAGGAATGAGCACAGATACGCAGTATTTT. As protein: CASSPQTGMSTDTQYF.

V gene TRBV2 combines with J gene TRBJ2-3; TRBD1 matches at 7 bases. Unmatched junction bases numbered 3, after V lost 3 bases and J lost 0 bases. Germline CDR1 SNHLY, CDR2 FYNNEI. CDR3 length: 15 residues. CDR3 protein: CASSDQGQSTDTQYF. The CDR3 nucleotides are TGTGCCAGCAGTGATCAGGGACAGAGCACAGATACGCAGTATTTT.

A remark on this clone: Additional DNA sequences in this sample encode the identical CDR3. The genes are TRBV28 and TRBJ2-5; no definite D call. Looked up from germline, CDR1 is MDHEN and CDR2 is SYDVKM. CDR3 length equals 13 residues. Trimming took off 1 base at V and 5 bases at J, with 8 bases between the two ends. CDR3 nucleotides: TGTGCCAGCAGTTTATCGCCCCGTGAGACCCAGTACTTC. Amino acids: CASSLSPRETQYF.

The chain joins TRBV7-9 to TRBJ1-4; TRBD1 might be the D (5 bases). Germline V gene lookup returns CDR1 SEHNR and CDR2 FQNEAQ (reference sequence). CDR3 length: 13 residues. V was trimmed by 5 bases and J by 7 bases, leaving 11 bases between them. The CDR3 here is CASSPTGGEKLFF. The DNA of the CDR3 is TGTGCCAGCAGCCCGACGGGGGGTGAAAAACTGTTTTTT.

The chain joins TRBV9 to TRBJ1-4, with unresolved D. Germline V lookup: CDR1 SGDLS, CDR2 YYNGEE. V dropped 4 bases and J dropped 8 bases, with 15 bases sitting between them. This CDR3 has 14 amino acids. The CDR3 region has the DNA TGTGCCAGCAGCTCCGCCGACATTGGCGAAAAACTGTTTTTT. It codes for CASSSADIGEKLFF.

The chain employs TRBV19 and TRBJ2-3, with 8 bases aligning to TRBD1. Germline CDR1 and CDR2: LNHDA and SQIVND (reference sequence). The CDR3 contains 15 residues. J gave up 0 bases and V 6 bases, and 5 bases lay outside the gene matches. In nucleotides, the CDR3 is TGTGCCAGTAGACCGACAGGGGTTAGCACAGATACGCAGTATTTT. Protein sequence: CASRPTGVSTDTQYF.

This sequence joins TRBV2 and TRBJ1-3; possibly TRBD1 for D (6 bases). V dropped 6 bases and J dropped 2 bases, with 14 bases sitting between them. The CDR3 runs 15 residues. CDR1 and CDR2 from the germline V gene are SNHLY and FYNNEI. The CDR3, as DNA: TGTGCCAGCAGAGTAGCAGGGGTGGCTGGAAACACCATATATTTT. Protein: CASRVAGVAGNTIYF.

CDR3 loop: CASSYTTAISGNTIYF. The CDR3 DNA reads TGTGCCAGCAGTTATACGACAGCGATCTCTGGAAACACCATATATTTT. V is TRBV6-5 and J is TRBJ1-3; D perhaps matches TRBD1 (5 bases). This CDR3 has 16 residues. V was trimmed by 3 bases and J by 0 bases, leaving 12 bases between them. Germline-derived CDR1 and CDR2 are MNHEY and SVGAGI.

V and J are TRBV28 and TRBJ1-2, with unresolved D. The CDR3 spans 14 residues. Trimming took 2 bases from V and 7 from J, leaving 14 bases between them. CDR1 and CDR2 (germline): MDHEN, SYDVKM. The CDR3, as DNA: TGTGCCAGCAGTTTACGAAACCCCTGGGGTGGCTACACCTTC. It yields the protein CASSLRNPWGGYTF.

The chain employs TRBV4-2 and TRBJ1-6; no clear D gene. Trimming removed 0 bases at V and 0 bases at J, with 12 bases between. The CDR3 is 18 amino acids. CDR1 and CDR2 (germline): LGHNA, YNFKEQ. CDR3 nucleotides: TGTGCCAGCAGCCAAGATGCGGGCCAAAGCTCCTATAATTCACCCCTCCACTTT. This translates into CASSQDAGQSSYNSPLHF.

This clone was found once. J is TRBJ2-7 and V is TRBV28; TRBD2 is a possible D gene (6 bases). Germline CDR1 MDHEN, CDR2 SYDVKM. V was clipped by 5 bases and J by 6 bases, with 17 bases between them. The CDR3 is made up of 14 amino acids. The CDR3 region has the DNA TGTGCCAGCAGTCCCCGGGGAGGTGGGACCGAGCAGTACTTC. Its translation: CASSPRGGGTEQYF.

The chain joins TRBV5-5 to TRBJ1-2, with a weak D call TRBD1 (5 bases). Looked up from germline, CDR1 is SGHKS and CDR2 is YYEKEE (reference sequence). The CDR3 extends over 14 amino acids. The ends were cut back, 0 bases at V and 6 bases at J, with 12 bases in the middle. The chain's CDR3 is CASSLDTTANGYTF. The CDR3 region has the DNA TGTGCCAGCAGCTTGGACACGACAGCGAATGGCTACACCTTC.

The chain joins TRBV5-6 to TRBJ1-5; 7 positions agree with TRBD1. After removal of 5 bases from V and 5 bases from J, the junction contained 10 bases not matched to a gene. The CDR3 totals 15 residues. CDR1 SGHDT and CDR2 YYEEEE come from the germline V gene. CDR3 loop: CASRRQGGSDQPQHF. In nucleotides, the CDR3 is TGTGCCAGCAGAAGACAGGGCGGGTCCGATCAGCCCCAGCATTTT.

About this clone itself: The sample holds other DNA sequences that translate to the same CDR3. The V call is TRBV27, the J call TRBJ2-7; the D is unclear. There are 11 residues in the CDR3. The germline V gene encodes CDR1 MNHEY and CDR2 SMNVEV (reference sequence). Trimming removed 2 bases from V and 6 bases from J, with 5 bases in between. The CDR3 sequence: CASSLGSEQYF. In DNA form, the CDR3 reads TGTGCCAGCAGTTTAGGAAGCGAGCAGTACTTC.